The 26 T cell receptor beta chains reported below all come from one sample, sequenced in a study of cytomegalovirus exposure and HLA in healthy donors. With 60 Vbeta and 13 Jbeta primers, the PCR was carried out. The method was immunoSEQ multiplex PCR; TCRdb's version includes in-frame clones alone and lacks a portion of them. The sample contains some 120,000 clones, 85% of which appear only once. The sequenced material came from PBMCs. The receptors shown here come from a young woman in good health and CMV-seropositive.

V gene TRBV30 combines with J gene TRBJ2-5; D is possibly TRBD2 (6 bases). V was cut by 1 base and J by 8 bases, with 11 bases left in between. The CDR3 totals 12 residues. Germline V CDR1 and CDR2: GTSNPN, SVGIG (reference sequence). The CDR3: CAWSEAGQTQYF. The CDR3 region has the DNA TGTGCCTGGAGTGAAGCGGGTCAAACCCAGTACTTC.

This clone was recorded only once. The chain has TRBV7-9 and TRBJ1-4; 10 nucleotides line up with TRBD1. V shed 3 bases and J 8 bases; nucleotides not matched to a gene: 12. CDR1 SEHNR and CDR2 FQNEAQ come from the germline V gene (reference sequence). The CDR3 covers 17 residues. The CDR3 DNA follows: TGTGCCAGCAGCTTCTCCCCGGGACAGGGGCTGAACGAAAAACTGTTTTTT. It translates to CASSFSPGQGLNEKLFF.

V and J are TRBV10-3 and TRBJ2-1; possible D gene TRBD1, 5 bases. Per the germline V gene, CDR1 is ENHRY and CDR2 is SYGVKD. V shed 7 bases and J shed 6 bases, with 16 bases lying between them. The CDR3 loop spans 14 amino acids. Here the CDR3 reads CAINSPGLANEQFF. The CDR3 nucleotides are TGTGCCATCAATTCCCCAGGGTTGGCCAATGAGCAGTTCTTC.

This clone was counted a single time. The chain is built from TRBV9 and TRBJ1-6, with TRBD1 identical over 7 bases. CDR1 is SGDLS, CDR2 YYNGEE, per germline. V lost 3 bases to trimming and J lost 5 bases; unmatched junction nucleotides: 5. The CDR3 has 15 residues. The CDR3 region has the DNA TGTGCCAGCAGCGCCTCCGGGACAGATAATTCACCCCTCCACTTT. The encoded protein is CASSASGTDNSPLHF.

J is TRBJ1-2 and V is TRBV5-1; unclear D gene. Trimming took 2 bases from V and 3 from J, leaving 8 bases between them. CDR3 length equals 13 residues. Germline CDR1 and CDR2: SGHRS and YFSETQ. The CDR3 reads CASSLAAHYGYTF. CDR3 coding DNA: TGCGCCAGCAGCTTAGCGGCGCACTATGGCTACACCTTC.

This chain joins TRBV2 and TRBJ1-1; 8 nucleotides agree with TRBD1. CDR3 length: 13 amino acids. Germline V lookup: CDR1 SNHLY, CDR2 FYNNEI. Unmatched junction bases numbered 2, after V lost 5 bases and J lost 3 bases. CDR3 sequence: CASSKQGDTEAFF. The CDR3 nucleotides read TGTGCCAGCAGTAAACAGGGGGACACTGAAGCTTTCTTT.

The gene calls are TRBV11-2 and TRBJ1-1; D is unresolved. Looked up from germline, CDR1 is SGHAT and CDR2 is FQNNGV. With 5 bases removed from V and 6 bases from J, the gap between germline ends came to 22 bases. The CDR3 consists of 16 residues. CDR3 protein: CASSPRTLYLGAEAFF. Here the CDR3 DNA reads TGTGCCAGCAGCCCAAGGACCCTCTACTTGGGAGCTGAAGCTTTCTTT.

Only one count was recorded for this clone. This chain connects TRBV30 to TRBJ1-6, with D unresolved. Germline lookup yields CDR1 GTSNPN and CDR2 SVGIG (reference sequence). Trimming cost V 1 base and J 0 bases, with 7 bases left between them. There are 15 residues in the CDR3. CDR3 nucleotides: TGTGCCTGGAGTGGCGGTAACTCCTATAATTCACCCCTCCACTTT. Translating gives CAWSGGNSYNSPLHF. The full variable domain, with the rest looked up from reference TRBV30 and TRBJ1-6, is SQTIHQWPATLVQPVGSPLSLECTVEGTSNPNLYWYRQAAGRGLQLLFYSVGIGQISSEVPQNLSASRPQDRQFILSSKKLLLSDSGFYLCAWSGGNSYNSPLHFGNGTRLTVT.

J is TRBJ2-2 and V is TRBV5-1, with 8 nucleotides matching TRBD2. The CDR3 loop spans 16 amino acids. J gave up 1 base and V 4 bases, and 6 bases lay outside the gene matches. Germline V CDR1 and CDR2: SGHRS, YFSETQ. In nucleotides, the CDR3 is TGCGCCAGCAGCCCCGGACTAGCCTTGAACACCGGGGAGCTGTTTTTT. This encodes CASSPGLALNTGELFF.

The rearrangement joins TRBV5-1 to TRBJ2-5; D unclear. Germline CDR1 and CDR2: SGHRS and YFSETQ. V was cut by 0 bases and J by 5 bases, with 8 bases left in between. The CDR3 extends over 13 amino acids. The CDR3 reads CASSLVLGETQYF. DNA for the CDR3: TGCGCCAGCAGCTTGGTTCTCGGGGAGACCCAGTACTTC. The full variable domain, with the rest looked up from reference TRBV5-1 and TRBJ2-5, is KAGVTQTPRYLIKTRGQQVTLSCSPISGHRSVSWYQQTPGQGLQFLFEYFSETQRNKGNFPGRFSGRQFSNSRSEMNVSTLELGDSALYLCASSLVLGETQYFGPGTRLLVL.

The table lists this clone with a count of one. This chain links TRBV14 with TRBJ2-5, with TRBD1 as a possible D gene (5 bases). CDR3 length: 15 amino acids. Germline values: CDR1 SGHDN, CDR2 FVKESK. Trimming removed 1 base from V and 7 bases from J, with 16 bases in between. DNA of the CDR3: TGTGCCAGCAGCCAAGGGCAGGGCCTACCTGGGACCCAGTACTTC. Translated, it gives CASSQGQGLPGTQYF.

The chain carries TRBV30 and TRBJ1-1; D call uncertain. This CDR3 is built from 12 residues. The V and J ends lost 7 bases and 2 bases respectively, with 11 bases between them. Germline lookup yields CDR1 GTSNPN and CDR2 SVGIG (reference sequence). CDR3 sequence reads: CAFRRSNTEAFF. The DNA for the CDR3 is TGTGCCTTTCGTCGGTCCAACACTGAAGCTTTCTTT. The full variable domain, rest sourced from reference TRBV30 and TRBJ1-1, is SQTIHQWPATLVQPVGSPLSLECTVEGTSNPNLYWYRQAAGRGLQLLFYSVGIGQISSEVPQNLSASRPQDRQFILSSKKLLLSDSGFYLCAFRRSNTEAFFGQGTRLTVV.

The V and J genes are TRBV2 and TRBJ1-1; a weak D match, TRBD1 (5 bases). In germline, CDR1 is SNHLY, CDR2 FYNNEI. Trimming left V 1 base short and J 2 bases short, with 11 bases between. CDR3 length: 15 amino acids. The chain's CDR3 is CASSEGGRANTEAFF. The CDR3 bases are TGTGCCAGCAGTGAAGGGGGCAGGGCCAACACTGAAGCTTTCTTT.

The rearrangement uses TRBV6-1 and TRBJ1-2, with D possibly TRBD1 on 5 matching bases. The CDR3 is made up of 11 amino acids. V gave up 6 bases and J gave up 7 bases, with 9 bases separating them. Germline-derived CDR1 and CDR2 are MNHNS and SASEGT. CDR3 protein: CASRVGVGYTF. DNA for the CDR3: TGTGCCAGCAGGGTAGGGGTTGGCTACACCTTC.

The table lists this clone with a count of one. This chain joins TRBV6-5 and TRBJ1-2; no reliable D call. V was trimmed by 4 bases and J by 8 bases, leaving 11 bases between them. The CDR3 runs to 12 residues. Germline values: CDR1 MNHEY, CDR2 SVGAGI. The CDR3 DNA reads as TGTGCCAGCAGTTTACGCGGCGGCGGCTACACCTTC. Translating gives CASSLRGGGYTF.

V gene TRBV6-1 combines with J gene TRBJ2-7, with D possibly being TRBD1 (7 bases). Trimming stripped 1 base from V and 2 bases from J, with 15 bases between. The CDR3 spans 16 residues. The germline gives CDR1 MNHNS, CDR2 SASEGT. CDR3 sequence: CASSEVPGGFTYEQYF. The CDR3 region has the DNA TGTGCCAGCAGTGAAGTGCCAGGGGGGTTCACCTACGAGCAGTACTTC.

This chain uses TRBV2 with TRBJ2-5; 10 bases map to TRBD2. V lost 2 bases, J lost 7 bases, and 7 bases stayed unmatched. Germline CDR1 is SNHLY and CDR2 is FYNNEI. CDR3 length: 15 residues. The CDR3 sequence is CASSELAGGVRTQYF. In DNA, the CDR3 is TGTGCCAGCAGTGAATTAGCGGGGGGTGTCCGGACCCAGTACTTC.

This clone was seen only a few times. The V and J genes are TRBV19 and TRBJ2-2, with D unresolved. The CDR3 spans 12 residues. CDR1 and CDR2 from the germline V gene are LNHDA and SQIVND (reference sequence). Trimming removed 8 bases at V and 3 bases at J, with 7 bases between. CDR3 in DNA: TGTGCCAGTGCAGGATACACCGGGGAGCTGTTTTTT. Protein product: CASAGYTGELFF.

The count of this clone is one. The chain carries TRBV6-1 and TRBJ1-1; perhaps TRBD1 as D (6 bases). Trimming removed 2 bases at V and 5 bases at J, with 12 bases between. The CDR3 spans 14 residues. Germline values: CDR1 MNHNS, CDR2 SASEGT. CDR3 residues: CASSEWAGETEAFF. The CDR3 DNA follows: TGTGCCAGCAGTGAATGGGCAGGGGAGACTGAAGCTTTCTTT.

This sequence joins TRBV27 and TRBJ1-3; D remains unclear. The CDR3 is 13 residues long. Deletions cut 2 bases from V and 2 bases from J, with 4 bases between. Germline lookup yields CDR1 MNHEY and CDR2 SMNVEV (reference sequence). The CDR3 region is CASSLTAGNTIYF. CDR3 nucleotide sequence: TGTGCCAGCAGTTTAACAGCTGGAAACACCATATATTTT.

The J gene is TRBJ2-7, the V gene TRBV6-5; TRBD2 matches at 9 bases. The V and J ends lost 11 bases and 12 bases, in that order; junction bases with no gene match: 14. Germline assignment: CDR1 MNHEY and CDR2 SVGAGI. CDR3 size: 12 residues. The CDR3, as DNA: TGTGCCTCTACGGGGCGGGGGGGCGCAATGTACTTC. Encoded protein: CASTGRGGAMYF.

The rearrangement joins TRBV5-1 to TRBJ2-7, with D uncertain. The CDR3 length is 12 residues. V lost 4 bases, J lost 6 bases, and 11 bases lay in between. CDR1 and CDR2 from the germline V gene are SGHRS and YFSETQ. This CDR3 is CASSDPGSEQYF. In DNA form, the CDR3 reads TGCGCCAGCAGCGATCCGGGTAGCGAGCAGTACTTC.

As concerns this clone: The junction departs from germline at one end; a sequencing error may be responsible. CDR3 loop: CSSSSYLGYTF. Written as DNA, the CDR3 is TGTTCCAGCAGTTCCTATTTAGGCTACACCTTC. This chain joins TRBV7-9 and TRBJ1-2; unclear D gene. Germline V gene lookup returns CDR1 SEHNR and CDR2 FQNEAQ (reference sequence). The length of the CDR3 is 11 residues.

In this sample, this clone turned up once. The V call is TRBV30, the J call TRBJ1-1; weak D call: TRBD1 (5 bases). Germline lookup yields CDR1 GTSNPN and CDR2 SVGIG (reference sequence). Trimming removed 1 base from V and 2 bases from J, with 8 bases in between. This CDR3 comprises 13 residues. In DNA form, the CDR3 reads TGTGCCTGGAGTGCGGACACCAACACTGAAGCTTTCTTT. Translating it yields CAWSADTNTEAFF. Using reference TRBV30 and TRBJ1-1 for the parts outside the CDR3, the full variable domain is SQTIHQWPATLVQPVGSPLSLECTVEGTSNPNLYWYRQAAGRGLQLLFYSVGIGQISSEVPQNLSASRPQDRQFILSSKKLLLSDSGFYLCAWSADTNTEAFFGQGTRLTVV.

The chain joins TRBV5-1 to TRBJ1-1; TRBD1 is a possible D gene (6 bases). Germline V gene data show CDR1 as SGHRS and CDR2 as YFSETQ. The CDR3 covers 15 residues. V gave up 3 bases and J gave up 1 base, with 13 bases separating them. CDR3 protein: CASSSQGGGNTEAFF. The CDR3 DNA is TGCGCCAGCAGCTCACAGGGTGGAGGGAACACTGAAGCTTTCTTT.

With respect to this clone: Other DNA variants within this sample encode the same CDR3. This chain links TRBV5-1 with TRBJ1-1; possibly TRBD1 for D (5 bases). Per the germline V gene, CDR1 is SGHRS and CDR2 is YFSETQ. Trimming removed 0 bases from V and 2 bases from J, with 8 bases in between. The CDR3 runs to 14 residues. The CDR3 region has the DNA TGCGCCAGCAGCTTGGTAGGGGTTAACACTGAAGCTTTCTTT. Translation gives CASSLVGVNTEAFF.